This is a list of T cell receptor beta chains from one sample in a study of T cell changes during pregnancy in multiple sclerosis. Using immunoSEQ multiplex PCR, the repertoire was profiled, and TCRdb retains in-frame clones only, with some absent. Of about 17,000 clones listed, roughly 88% were seen once; the top ten hold around 12%. The sequencing here drew on CD8+ T cells from peripheral blood mononuclear cells, taken after pregnancy. The source of these receptors is a female donor in good health, enrolled as a control in a pregnancy study. Both conserved end residues are part of each CDR3. Fields, in order: J gene, D gene, V gene, clone size, CDR3 protein, CDR3 DNA. A D gene is named only where the DNA matches it firmly. Clone size, where shown, is once, few, many, or a class for clones that have expanded.

j_gene: TRBJ2-5
d_gene: TRBD2
v_gene: TRBV5-1
abundance: once
CDR3aa: CASSLIAGLTQETQYF
CDR3nt: TGCGCCAGCAGCTTAATAGCGGGGCTCACCCAAGAGACCCAGTACTTC

j_gene: TRBJ2-1
d_gene: TRBD2
v_gene: TRBV7-8
abundance: once
CDR3aa: CASSSKLASNNEQFF
CDR3nt: TGTGCCAGCAGCTCGAAACTAGCGTCCAACAATGAGCAGTTCTTC

j_gene: TRBJ2-1
d_gene: .
v_gene: TRBV19
abundance: .
CDR3aa: CASSSQGSYNEQFF
CDR3nt: TGTGCCAGTAGTTCCCAGGGTTCCTACAATGAGCAGTTCTTC

j_gene: TRBJ2-6
d_gene: TRBD1
v_gene: TRBV4-1
abundance: .
CDR3aa: CASSPLTGGVSGANVLTF
CDR3nt: TGCGCCAGCAGCCCACTGACAGGGGGAGTCTCTGGGGCCAACGTCCTGACTTTC

j_gene: TRBJ2-7
d_gene: TRBD1
v_gene: TRBV27
abundance: .
CDR3aa: CASSVIQGAEQYF
CDR3nt: TGTGCCAGCAGTGTAATACAGGGGGCAGAGCAGTACTTC

j_gene: TRBJ2-7
d_gene: .
v_gene: TRBV27
abundance: .
CDR3aa: CASSVGDSYEQYF
CDR3nt: TGTGCCAGCAGCGTAGGGGACTCCTACGAGCAGTACTTC

j_gene: TRBJ1-3
d_gene: .
v_gene: TRBV18
abundance: .
CDR3aa: CASFGGSSGNTIYF
CDR3nt: TGTGCCAGCTTTGGGGGCAGCTCTGGAAACACCATATATTTT

j_gene: TRBJ2-1
d_gene: .
v_gene: TRBV27
abundance: .
CDR3aa: CASRQDTMLEQFF
CDR3nt: TGTGCCAGCAGGCAGGATACAATGTTGGAGCAGTTCTTC

j_gene: TRBJ2-1
d_gene: TRBD2
v_gene: TRBV2
abundance: .
CDR3aa: CASSPRLATNEQFF
CDR3nt: TGTGCCAGCAGTCCGAGACTAGCGACCAATGAGCAGTTCTTC

j_gene: TRBJ2-7
d_gene: .
v_gene: TRBV28
abundance: .
CDR3aa: CASSFTYEQYF
CDR3nt: TGTGCCAGCAGTTTCACCTACGAGCAGTACTTC

j_gene: TRBJ2-7
d_gene: .
v_gene: TRBV5-6
abundance: .
CDR3aa: CASSSTGTAYEQYF
CDR3nt: TGTGCCAGCAGCTCAACCGGGACTGCCTACGAGCAGTACTTC

j_gene: TRBJ2-3
d_gene: .
v_gene: TRBV20-1
abundance: medium-sized
CDR3aa: CSAPTTTQYF
CDR3nt: TGCAGTGCCCCCACAACTACGCAGTATTTT

j_gene: TRBJ2-5
d_gene: TRBD2
v_gene: TRBV27
abundance: .
CDR3aa: CASTSVGGKTQYF
CDR3nt: TGTGCCAGCACCTCTGTCGGGGGGAAGACCCAGTACTTC

j_gene: TRBJ2-1
d_gene: .
v_gene: TRBV5-8
abundance: .
CDR3aa: CANLLGSSYNEQFF
CDR3nt: TGTGCCAACCTACTCGGGAGCTCCTACAATGAGCAGTTCTTC

j_gene: TRBJ2-1
d_gene: TRBD2
v_gene: TRBV19
abundance: .
CDR3aa: CASSMGTSGYNEQFF
CDR3nt: TGTGCCAGTAGTATGGGGACTAGCGGTTACAATGAGCAGTTCTTC

j_gene: TRBJ2-3
d_gene: .
v_gene: TRBV6-4
abundance: .
CDR3aa: CASSVASGTDTQYF
CDR3nt: TGTGCCAGCAGTGTGGCTAGCGGCACAGATACGCAGTATTTT

j_gene: TRBJ2-7
d_gene: .
v_gene: TRBV14
abundance: .
CDR3aa: CASSQEHWTRGSYEQYF
CDR3nt: TGTGCCAGCAGCCAAGAACATTGGACCCGAGGGTCCTACGAGCAGTACTTC

j_gene: TRBJ2-4
d_gene: TRBD1
v_gene: TRBV19
abundance: .
CDR3aa: CASSIPPGQANIQYF
CDR3nt: TGTGCCAGTAGTATTCCCCCGGGACAGGCTAACATTCAGTACTTC

j_gene: TRBJ2-3
d_gene: TRBD2
v_gene: TRBV10-3
abundance: .
CDR3aa: CAISELREGHTDTQYF
CDR3nt: TGTGCCATCAGTGAGTTGCGGGAGGGCCACACAGATACGCAGTATTTT

j_gene: TRBJ2-5
d_gene: .
v_gene: TRBV5-6
abundance: .
CDR3aa: CASSLGSSAQETQYF
CDR3nt: TGTGCCAGCAGCTTGGGTTCCAGCGCCCAAGAGACCCAGTACTTC

j_gene: TRBJ2-7
d_gene: .
v_gene: TRBV27
abundance: .
CDR3aa: CASSFGAYEQYF
CDR3nt: TGTGCCAGCAGTTTCGGGGCCTACGAGCAGTACTTC

j_gene: TRBJ2-1
d_gene: TRBD1
v_gene: TRBV5-1
abundance: once
CDR3aa: CASSSTGDPYNEQFF
CDR3nt: TGCGCCAGCAGCTCGACAGGGGATCCCTACAATGAGCAGTTCTTC

j_gene: TRBJ1-1
d_gene: TRBD1
v_gene: TRBV18
abundance: .
CDR3aa: CASSPTVTGTEAFF
CDR3nt: TGTGCCAGCTCACCGACGGTGACAGGGACTGAAGCTTTCTTT

j_gene: TRBJ1-2
d_gene: .
v_gene: TRBV5-6
abundance: .
CDR3aa: CASSLAGLGAGKGYTF
CDR3nt: TGTGCCAGCAGCTTGGCTGGACTCGGCGCGGGGAAAGGCTACACCTTC

j_gene: TRBJ2-6
d_gene: .
v_gene: TRBV21-1
abundance: .
CDR3aa: CASSKGQGCGANVLTF
CDR3nt: TGTGCCAGCAGCAAAGGACAGGGCTGTGGGGCCAACGTCCTGACTTTC

j_gene: TRBJ2-1
d_gene: .
v_gene: TRBV11-2
abundance: .
CDR3aa: CASSLGQGRYNEQFF
CDR3nt: TGTGCCAGCAGCTTAGGGCAGGGCCGCTACAATGAGCAGTTCTTC

j_gene: TRBJ2-1
d_gene: TRBD2
v_gene: TRBV28
abundance: .
CDR3aa: CASSLIGTSGNNEQFF
CDR3nt: TGTGCCAGCAGCTTGATCGGGACTAGCGGGAACAATGAGCAGTTCTTC

j_gene: TRBJ1-2
d_gene: .
v_gene: TRBV2
abundance: .
CDR3aa: CASRIAPDINYGYTF
CDR3nt: TGTGCCAGCAGAATAGCCCCCGATATCAACTATGGCTACACCTTC